The T cell receptor beta chain under discussion was sequenced for a study of a mutant IDH1 vaccine in newly diagnosed glioma. Study-wide background: Treated patients were approximately 62% male, roughly 40% female, mean age 40.4 years.

Noted time point: week 11, during vaccination. Topical imiquimod accompanied each vaccine dose, which consisted of 300 ug of mutant IDH1 20-mer peptide. CDR1 and CDR2 from the germline V gene are MNHEY and SMNVEV (reference sequence). The V end lost 5 bases, the J end lost 4 bases, and 11 bases lay between the germline ends. The CDR3 runs to 14 residues. Using immunoSEQ multiplex PCR, the repertoire was profiled, and TCRdb retains in-frame clones only, with some absent. Of fewer than 150,000 clones listed, about 90% are singletons. Comments on this clone: What it binds is unknown.

The clonotype was recovered from a woman between 50 and 59 years old with glioma. This specimen consisted of PBMCs, obtained from a glioma patient whose treatment included an IDH1 peptide vaccine. V is TRBV27 and J is TRBJ2-2; D tentatively reads TRBD1 or TRBD2 (5 bases each). CDR3: CASSGTNPTGELFF. The CDR3 region has the DNA TGTGCCAGCAGTGGGACCAATCCCACCGGGGAGCTGTTTTTT.